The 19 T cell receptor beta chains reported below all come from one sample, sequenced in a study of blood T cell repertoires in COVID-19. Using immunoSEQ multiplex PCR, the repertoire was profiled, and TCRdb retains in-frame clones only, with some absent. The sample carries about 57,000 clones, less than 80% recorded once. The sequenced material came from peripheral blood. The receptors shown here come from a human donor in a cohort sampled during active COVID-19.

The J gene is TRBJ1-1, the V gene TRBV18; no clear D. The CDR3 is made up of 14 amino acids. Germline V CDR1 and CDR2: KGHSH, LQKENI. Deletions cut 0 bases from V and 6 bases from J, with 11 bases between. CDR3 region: CASSPPEIYAEAFF. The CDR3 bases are TGTGCCAGCTCACCACCTGAGATTTACGCTGAAGCTTTCTTT.

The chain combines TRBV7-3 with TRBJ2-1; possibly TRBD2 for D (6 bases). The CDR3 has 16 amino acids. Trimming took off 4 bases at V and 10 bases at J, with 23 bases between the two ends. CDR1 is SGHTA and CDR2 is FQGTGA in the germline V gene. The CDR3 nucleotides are TGTGCCAGCAGCTCAGGCACGGGACTCCTTTCGAGCGAGCAGTTCTTC. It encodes CASSSGTGLLSSEQFF.

The CDR3 is CASSGSPSYNEQFF. The DNA for the CDR3 is TGTGCCAGTAGCGGGTCGCCCTCCTACAATGAGCAGTTCTTC. This rearrangement joins TRBV19 to TRBJ2-1; unclear D gene. The V end lost 6 bases, the J end lost 0 bases, and 9 bases lay between the germline ends. This CDR3 region has 14 residues. Germline V gene sequence: CDR1 LNHDA, CDR2 SQIVND (reference sequence).

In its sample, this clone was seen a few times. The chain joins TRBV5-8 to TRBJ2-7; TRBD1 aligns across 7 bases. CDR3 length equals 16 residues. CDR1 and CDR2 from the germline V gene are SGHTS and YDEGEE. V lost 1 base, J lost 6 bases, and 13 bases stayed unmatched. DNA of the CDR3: TGTGCCAGCAGCTTGCTCAGAGGGGGCGCGACACGCGAGCAGTACTTC. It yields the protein CASSLLRGGATREQYF.

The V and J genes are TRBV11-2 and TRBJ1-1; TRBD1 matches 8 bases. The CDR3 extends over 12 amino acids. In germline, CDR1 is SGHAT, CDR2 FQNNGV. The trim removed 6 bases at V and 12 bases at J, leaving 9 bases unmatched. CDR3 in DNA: TGTGCCAGCAGGCCCGGACAGGGCGAATCTTTCTTT. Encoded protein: CASRPGQGESFF.

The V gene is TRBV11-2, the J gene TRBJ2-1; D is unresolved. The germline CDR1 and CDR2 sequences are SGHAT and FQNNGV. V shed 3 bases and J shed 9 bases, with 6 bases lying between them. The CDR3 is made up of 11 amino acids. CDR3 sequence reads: CASSFKLEQFF. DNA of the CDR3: TGTGCCAGCAGCTTTAAGCTTGAGCAGTTCTTC.

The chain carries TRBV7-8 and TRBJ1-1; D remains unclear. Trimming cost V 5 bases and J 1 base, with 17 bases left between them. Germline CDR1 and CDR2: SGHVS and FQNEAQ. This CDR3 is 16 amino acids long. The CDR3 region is CASSHAKLSGNTEAFF. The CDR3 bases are TGTGCCAGCAGCCATGCCAAGCTCAGCGGGAACACTGAAGCTTTCTTT.

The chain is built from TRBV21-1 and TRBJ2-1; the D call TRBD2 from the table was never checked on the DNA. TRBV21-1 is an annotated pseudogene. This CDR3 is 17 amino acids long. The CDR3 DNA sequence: TGTGCCAGCAGCAGGACCCTAAACGAGGGTCCCCTAAGGGAGCAGTTCTTC. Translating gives CASSRTLNEGPLREQFF.

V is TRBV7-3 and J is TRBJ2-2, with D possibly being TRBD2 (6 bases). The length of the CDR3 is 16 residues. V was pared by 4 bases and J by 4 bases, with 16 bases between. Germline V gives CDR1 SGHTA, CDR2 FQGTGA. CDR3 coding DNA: TGTGCCAGCAGCTCACAATCGGGACTTCGCACCGGGGAGCTGTTTTTT. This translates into CASSSQSGLRTGELFF.

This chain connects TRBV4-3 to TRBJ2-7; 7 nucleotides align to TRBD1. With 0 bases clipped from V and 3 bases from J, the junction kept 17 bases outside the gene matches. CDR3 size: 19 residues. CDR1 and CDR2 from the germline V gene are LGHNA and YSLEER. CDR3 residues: CASSQDWVGGQALHYEQYF. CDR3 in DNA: TGCGCCAGCAGCCAAGATTGGGTCGGTGGACAGGCCCTCCACTACGAGCAGTACTTC.

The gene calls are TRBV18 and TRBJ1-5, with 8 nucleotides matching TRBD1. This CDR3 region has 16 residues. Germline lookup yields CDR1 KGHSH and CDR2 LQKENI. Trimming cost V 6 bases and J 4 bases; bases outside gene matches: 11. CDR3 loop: CASSSGTGNLNQPQHF. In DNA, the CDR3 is TGTGCCAGCTCGTCGGGGACAGGAAACCTTAATCAGCCCCAGCATTTT.

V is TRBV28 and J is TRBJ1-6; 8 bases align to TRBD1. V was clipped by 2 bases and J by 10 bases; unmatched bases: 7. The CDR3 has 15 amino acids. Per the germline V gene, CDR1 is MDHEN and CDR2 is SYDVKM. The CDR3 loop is CASSLRTGSRSPLHF. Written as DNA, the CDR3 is TGTGCCAGCAGTTTAAGGACAGGGTCTAGGTCACCCCTCCACTTT.

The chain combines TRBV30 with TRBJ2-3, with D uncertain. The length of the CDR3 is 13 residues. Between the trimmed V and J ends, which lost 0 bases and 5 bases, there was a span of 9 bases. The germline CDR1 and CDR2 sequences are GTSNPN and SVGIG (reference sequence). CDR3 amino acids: CAWSVLIRDTQYF. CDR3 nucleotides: TGTGCCTGGAGTGTACTCATTCGAGATACGCAGTATTTT.

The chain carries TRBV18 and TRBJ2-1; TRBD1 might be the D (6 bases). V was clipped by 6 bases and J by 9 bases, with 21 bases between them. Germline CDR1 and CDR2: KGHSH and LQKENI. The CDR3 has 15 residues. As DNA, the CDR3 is TGTGCCAGCTCTCCCGGTCAGGGGTATCTTAGTGAGCAGTTCTTC. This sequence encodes CASSPGQGYLSEQFF.

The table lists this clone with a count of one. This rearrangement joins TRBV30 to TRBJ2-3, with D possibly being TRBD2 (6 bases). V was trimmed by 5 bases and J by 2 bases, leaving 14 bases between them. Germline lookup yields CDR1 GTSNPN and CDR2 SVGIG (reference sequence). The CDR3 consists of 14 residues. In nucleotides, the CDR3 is TGTGCCTGGGGCTCCGGGCGGGACACAGATACGCAGTATTTT. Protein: CAWGSGRDTDTQYF.

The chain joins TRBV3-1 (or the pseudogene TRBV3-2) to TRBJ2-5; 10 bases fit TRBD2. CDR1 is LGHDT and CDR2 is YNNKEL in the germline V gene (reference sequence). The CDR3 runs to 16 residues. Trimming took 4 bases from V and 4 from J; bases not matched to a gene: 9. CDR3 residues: CASSRSSGSSGETQYF. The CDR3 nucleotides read TGTGCCAGCAGCCGTTCTAGCGGGAGCTCGGGAGAGACCCAGTACTTC.

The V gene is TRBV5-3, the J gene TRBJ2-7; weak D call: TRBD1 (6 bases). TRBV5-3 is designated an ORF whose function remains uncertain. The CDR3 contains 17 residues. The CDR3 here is CDTETGSNPLLVYEQYF. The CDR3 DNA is TGTGATACGGAGACAGGCTCAAACCCTTTGCTCGTATACGAGCAGTACTTC.

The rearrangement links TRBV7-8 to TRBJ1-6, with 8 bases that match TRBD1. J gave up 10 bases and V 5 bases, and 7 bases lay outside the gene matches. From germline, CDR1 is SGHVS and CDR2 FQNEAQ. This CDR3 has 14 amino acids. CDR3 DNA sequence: TGTGCCAGCAGCCTAAGACAGGGGAACTCACCCCTCCACTTT. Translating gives CASSLRQGNSPLHF.

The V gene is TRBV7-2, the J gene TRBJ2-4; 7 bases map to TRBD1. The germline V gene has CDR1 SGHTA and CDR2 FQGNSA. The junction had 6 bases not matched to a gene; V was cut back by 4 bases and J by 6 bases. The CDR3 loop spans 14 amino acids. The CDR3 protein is CASSSSGTVNIQYF. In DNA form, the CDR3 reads TGTGCCAGCAGCTCATCCGGGACAGTAAACATTCAGTACTTC. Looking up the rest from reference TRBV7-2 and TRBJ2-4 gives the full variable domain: GAGVSQSPSNKVTEKGKDVELRCDPISGHTALYWYRQSLGQGLEFLIYFQGNSAPDKSGLPSDRFSAERTGGSVSTLTIQRTQQEDSAVYLCASSSSGTVNIQYFGAGTRLSVL.